The next 4 T cell receptor beta chains were all read from a single sample in a study of CD8 T cells in Susac syndrome. Random-hexamer reverse transcription was applied to roughly 0.5 to 1 ug RNA. TCRdb independently ran MiXCR on the immunoSEQ multiplex PCR reads; one entry per CDR3 protein. This table holds 100,000 to 150,000 distinct CDR3 sequences, around 80% found once. Sequenced sample: CD8+ T cells from PBMCs. These receptors originate from a human donor with multiple sclerosis.

The chain's CDR3 is CASSFQGAVGANYGYTF. The CDR3 coding sequence is TGTGCCAGCAGCTTCCAGGGGGCCGTCGGAGCTAACTATGGCTACACCTTC. V is TRBV7-9 and J is TRBJ1-2, with 8 bases lining up with TRBD1. V dropped 3 bases and J dropped 0; count of bases not matched to a gene: 9. The germline gives CDR1 SEHNR, CDR2 FQNEAQ (reference sequence). The CDR3 covers 17 residues. Complete variable domain (other parts from reference TRBV7-9 and TRBJ1-2): DTGVSQNPRHKITKRGQNVTFRCDPISEHNRLYWYRQTLGQGPEFLTYFQNEAQLEKSRLLSDRFSAERPKGSFSTLEIQRTEQGDSAMYLCASSFQGAVGANYGYTFGSGTRLTVV.

J is TRBJ1-1 and V is TRBV3-1, with D possibly TRBD1 on 6 matching bases. The CDR3 loop spans 15 amino acids. Per germline, CDR1 LGHDT and CDR2 YNNKEL (reference sequence). Trimming took off 3 bases at V and 2 bases at J, with 13 bases between the two ends. The CDR3 is CASSQSRDTNTEAFF. The CDR3 DNA is TGTGCCAGCAGCCAGAGCCGGGACACCAACACTGAAGCTTTCTTT.

The chain joins TRBV27 to TRBJ2-7, with D unresolved. The CDR3 is 13 amino acids. V was trimmed by 0 bases and J by 8 bases, leaving 11 bases between them. The V gene's germline CDR1 is MNHEY and CDR2 SMNVEV (reference sequence). DNA of the CDR3: TGTGCCAGCAGTTTATCCCACTACGAGCAGCAGTACGTC. Encoded protein: CASSLSHYEQQYV.

The chain has TRBV7-9 and TRBJ1-1; 8 nucleotides agree with TRBD1. Germline V gene sequence: CDR1 SEHNR, CDR2 FQNEAQ (reference sequence). The length of the CDR3 is 19 residues. Trimming at V came to 4 bases and at J to 4 bases, leaving 20 bases not matched to a gene. This CDR3 is CASSSLDIRNRGFTTEAFF. Here the CDR3 DNA reads TGTGCCAGCAGCTCATTAGATATCAGGAACAGGGGGTTTACCACTGAAGCTTTCTTT.